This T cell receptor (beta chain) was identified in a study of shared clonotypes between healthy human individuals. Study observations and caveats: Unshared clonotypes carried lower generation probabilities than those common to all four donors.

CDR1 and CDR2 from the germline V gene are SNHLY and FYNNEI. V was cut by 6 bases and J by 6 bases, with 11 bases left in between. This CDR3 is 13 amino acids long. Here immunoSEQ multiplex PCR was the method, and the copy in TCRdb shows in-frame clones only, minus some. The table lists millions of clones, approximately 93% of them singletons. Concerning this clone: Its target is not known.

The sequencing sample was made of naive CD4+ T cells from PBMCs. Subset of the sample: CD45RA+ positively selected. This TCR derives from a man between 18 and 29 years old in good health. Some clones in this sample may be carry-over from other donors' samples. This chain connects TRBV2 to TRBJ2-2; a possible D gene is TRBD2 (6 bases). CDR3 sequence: CASSRGESGELFF. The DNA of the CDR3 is TGTGCCAGCAGCCGCGGGGAATCCGGGGAGCTGTTTTTT.